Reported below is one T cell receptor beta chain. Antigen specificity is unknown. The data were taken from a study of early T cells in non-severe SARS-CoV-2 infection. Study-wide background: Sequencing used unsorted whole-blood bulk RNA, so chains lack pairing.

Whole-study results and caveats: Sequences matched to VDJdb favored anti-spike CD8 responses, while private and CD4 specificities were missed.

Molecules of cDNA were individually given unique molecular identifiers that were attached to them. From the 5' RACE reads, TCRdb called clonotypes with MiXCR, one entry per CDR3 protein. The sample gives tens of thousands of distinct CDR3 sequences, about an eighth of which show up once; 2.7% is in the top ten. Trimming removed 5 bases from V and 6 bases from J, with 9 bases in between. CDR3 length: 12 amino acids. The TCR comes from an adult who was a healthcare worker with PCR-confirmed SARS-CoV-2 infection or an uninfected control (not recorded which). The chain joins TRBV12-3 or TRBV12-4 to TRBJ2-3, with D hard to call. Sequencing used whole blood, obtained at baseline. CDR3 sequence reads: CASSPRPDTQYF. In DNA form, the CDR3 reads TGTGCCAGCAGTCCCCGTCCGGATACGCAGTATTTT.